These 3 T cell receptor beta chains were sequenced from one sample in a study of OX40 agonist ivuxolimab in advanced cancers. The library was produced with the immunoSEQ multiplex PCR assay. In TCRdb, the immuneACCESS table is reduced to in-frame sequences with V and J assigned. These tables do not hold every clone; where another copy was compared, an unresolved V gene accounts for under half, and the others remain unexplained. The sample yields about 24,000 clones; around two thirds were counted once. The top ten clonotypes cover under 20% of the sample. The sample was CD4+ or CD8+ T cells sorted from blood, taken in a trial of the OX40 agonist ivuxolimab. The source is an adult with an advanced solid tumor such as melanoma, head and neck, liver or kidney cancer.

The rearrangement joins TRBV28 to TRBJ1-3; tentatively, D is TRBD1 (6 bases). Per the germline V gene, CDR1 is MDHEN and CDR2 is SYDVKM. Deletions cut 5 bases from V and 0 bases from J, with 20 bases between. This CDR3 spans 18 amino acids. Here the CDR3 reads CASSPIVTGGLSGNTIYF. CDR3 DNA sequence: TGTGCCAGCAGTCCGATTGTGACCGGGGGCCTCTCTGGAAACACCATATATTTT.

The chain recombines TRBV25-1 with TRBJ2-5; no definite D call. CDR3 length equals 11 residues. V lost 3 bases and J lost 4, with 3 bases in between. The germline V gene has CDR1 MGHDK and CDR2 SYGVNS. This chain's CDR3 is CASSDGETQYF. CDR3 sequence (DNA): TGTGCCAGCAGTGATGGAGAGACCCAGTACTTC.

The chain combines TRBV27 with TRBJ2-4; 7 nucleotides match TRBD1. Germline CDR1 and CDR2: MNHEY and SMNVEV (reference sequence). J lost 7 bases, V lost 3 bases, and 6 bases had no gene match. The length of the CDR3 is 14 residues. As DNA, the CDR3 is TGTGCCAGCAGTTTTGGGGACAGATATAACATTCAGTACTTC. It is translated as CASSFGDRYNIQYF.